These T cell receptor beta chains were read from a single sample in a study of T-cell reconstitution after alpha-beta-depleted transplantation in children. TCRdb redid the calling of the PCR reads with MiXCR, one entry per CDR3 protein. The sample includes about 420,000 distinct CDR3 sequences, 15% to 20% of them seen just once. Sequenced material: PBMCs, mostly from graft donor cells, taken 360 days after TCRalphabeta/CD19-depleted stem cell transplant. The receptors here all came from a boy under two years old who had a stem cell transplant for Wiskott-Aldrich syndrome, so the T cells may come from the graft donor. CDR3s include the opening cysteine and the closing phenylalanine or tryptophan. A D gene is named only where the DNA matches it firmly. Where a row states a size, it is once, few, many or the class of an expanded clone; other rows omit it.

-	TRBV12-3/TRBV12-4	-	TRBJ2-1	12	CATKSSYNEQFF	TGTGCCACCAAGAGCTCCTACAATGAGCAGTTCTTC
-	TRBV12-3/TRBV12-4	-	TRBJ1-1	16	CASSPRPGALSTEAFF	TGTGCCAGCAGTCCTCGTCCGGGAGCCCTTAGCACTGAAGCTTTCTTT
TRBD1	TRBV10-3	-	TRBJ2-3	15	CAIRGPTGDADTQYF	TGTGCCATCAGGGGACCTACAGGGGACGCAGATACGCAGTATTTT
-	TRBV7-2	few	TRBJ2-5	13	CASSRAMEETQYF	TGTGCCAGCAGCCGGGCTATGGAAGAGACCCAGTACTTC
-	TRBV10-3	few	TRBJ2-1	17	CAISGGEDRVKDNEQFF	TGTGCCATCAGTGGGGGGGAAGACAGGGTGAAAGACAATGAGCAGTTCTTC
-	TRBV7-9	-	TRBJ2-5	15	CASSRTKGSGETQYF	TGTGCCAGCAGCCGCACGAAGGGGTCGGGGGAGACCCAGTACTTC
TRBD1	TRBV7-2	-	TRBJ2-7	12	CASSLDRGEQYF	TGTGCCAGCAGCTTAGACAGGGGCGAGCAGTACTTC
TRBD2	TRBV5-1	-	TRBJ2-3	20	CASSSAITGTSALNTDTQYF	TGCGCCAGCAGCTCCGCTATTACCGGGACTAGCGCTCTTAACACAGATACGCAGTATTTT
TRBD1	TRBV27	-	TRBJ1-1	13	CASSFGTGSEAFF	TGTGCCAGCAGTTTCGGGACAGGGTCCGAAGCTTTCTTT
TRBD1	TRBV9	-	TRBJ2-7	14	CASSGGQGSYEQYF	TGTGCCAGCAGCGGAGGACAGGGATCCTACGAGCAGTACTTC
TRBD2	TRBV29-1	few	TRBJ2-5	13	CSVGTGGQETQYF	TGCAGCGTTGGAACGGGGGGGCAAGAGACCCAGTACTTC
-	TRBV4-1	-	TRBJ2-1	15	CASSQALAFYNEQFF	TGCGCCAGCAGCCAAGCACTAGCCTTCTACAATGAGCAGTTCTTC
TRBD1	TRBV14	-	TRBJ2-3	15	CASSQVTGWTDTQYF	TGTGCCAGCAGCCAAGTGACAGGGTGGACAGATACGCAGTATTTT
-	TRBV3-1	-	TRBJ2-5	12	CASRNEQETQYF	TGTGCCAGCAGGAATGAACAAGAGACCCAGTACTTC
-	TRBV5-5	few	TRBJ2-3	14	CASSFEAGTDTQYF	TGTGCCAGCAGCTTTGAGGCAGGCACAGATACGCAGTATTTT
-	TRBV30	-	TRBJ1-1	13	CAWKVTLNTEAFF	TGTGCCTGGAAGGTGACGCTGAACACTGAAGCTTTCTTT